This T cell receptor beta chain was found in a study of STAT5B mutations in CD4+ large granular lymphocyte leukemia. General study findings and limits: TRBV06-family usage was enriched in top patient clones (8/27) versus controls (2/35).

Regarding this clone: Antigen: not known.

Germline V lookup: CDR1 MDHEN, CDR2 SYDVKM. V trimming: 8 bases; J trimming: 2 bases; junction bases outside the gene matches: 16. This CDR3 spans 18 amino acids. Sequencing was performed with immunoSEQ multiplex PCR; in TCRdb, only in-frame clones are kept and a portion is missing. The table lists about 35,000 clones, 75% to 85% of them singletons, with around 4.8% in the top ten. This TCR came from a human donor in good health. The V gene is TRBV28, the J gene TRBJ1-2, with 11 bases identical to TRBD1. Sequenced material: CD4+ T cells from blood buffy coats. DNA for the CDR3: TGTGCCAGCGGCTACCCCGGGACAGGGGGGGATTCGAACTATGGCTACACCTTC. It specifies CASGYPGTGGDSNYGYTF.